Listed here are 14 T cell receptor beta chains from one sample, sequenced in a study of cytomegalovirus exposure and HLA in healthy donors. PCR involved 60 Vbeta and 13 Jbeta primers. The assay was immunoSEQ multiplex PCR, and TCRdb's table has in-frame clones only and misses some. The sample lists about 140,000 clones; about two thirds were seen once. The specimen was PBMCs. These receptors were obtained from a man younger than 40 in good health and CMV-seropositive.

The V gene is TRBV28, the J gene TRBJ1-1, with D unclear. Germline V gene data show CDR1 as MDHEN and CDR2 as SYDVKM. The CDR3 contains 15 residues. Trimming took 5 bases from V and 1 from J, leaving 14 bases between them. For the CDR3, the DNA is TGTGCCAGCAGTCCCAGCGGGCAAGGGAACACTGAAGCTTTCTTT. It codes for CASSPSGQGNTEAFF.

The rearrangement joins TRBV11-3 to TRBJ1-1, with a tentative D call TRBD1 (6 bases). The CDR3 sequence is 15 residues long. Germline-derived CDR1 and CDR2 are SGHNT and YENEEA. Trimming pared 0 bases from V and 1 base from J, leaving 9 bases between. CDR3 sequence reads: CASSLEQGRNTEAFF. The CDR3 DNA reads TGTGCCAGCAGCTTAGAACAGGGCCGGAACACTGAAGCTTTCTTT.

This chain links TRBV7-6 with TRBJ1-4; TRBD1 aligns across 8 bases. Germline CDR1 is SGHVS and CDR2 is FNYEAQ. The CDR3 consists of 17 residues. Trimming at V came to 3 bases and at J to 3 bases, leaving 9 bases not matched to a gene. The CDR3 region has the DNA TGTGCCAGCAGCTTTTCCTATGGGACAGGCCCTAATGAAAAACTGTTTTTT. Translated, it gives CASSFSYGTGPNEKLFF. Full variable domain (rest looked up from reference TRBV7-6 and TRBJ1-4): GAGVSQSPRYKVTKRGQDVALRCDPISGHVSLYWYRQALGQGPEFLTYFNYEAQQDKSGLPNDRFSAERPEGSISTLTIQRTEQRDSAMYRCASSFSYGTGPNEKLFFGSGTQLSVL.

This clone showed up just a few times. The chain couples TRBV13 to TRBJ2-5, with D uncertain. The J call may be in error: the DNA end matches TRBJ2-7 better. Germline V gives CDR1 PRHDT, CDR2 FYEKMQ (reference sequence). The CDR3 extends over 12 amino acids. This CDR3 is CASSLYFYEQYF. CDR3 DNA: TGTGCCAGCAGCTTATATTTCTACGAGCAGTACTTC.

The chain uses TRBV6-1 and TRBJ1-1; D remains ambiguous. The V end was cut by 2 bases, the J end by 5 bases, with 15 bases between. CDR1 MNHNS and CDR2 SASEGT come from the germline V gene. The CDR3 loop spans 15 amino acids. The CDR3 protein is CASSERSLPGTEAFF. CDR3 bases: TGTGCCAGCAGTGAAAGGTCCCTACCGGGGACTGAAGCTTTCTTT.

The V and J genes are TRBV6-6 and TRBJ2-1; 14 nucleotides match TRBD2. CDR1 and CDR2 (germline): MNHNY, SVGAGI (reference sequence). There are 16 residues in the CDR3. After removal of 6 bases from V and 7 bases from J, the junction contained 8 bases not matched to a gene. The CDR3 nucleotides are TGTGCCAGCAGGAGAGGGACTAGCGGGAGTCGGAATGAGCAGTTCTTC. Protein: CASRRGTSGSRNEQFF.

The J gene is TRBJ2-5, the V gene TRBV20-1; D is uncertain. The CDR3 runs to 10 residues. V was cut by 5 bases and J by 5 bases, with 6 bases left in between. Germline loops: CDR1 DFQATT, CDR2 SNEGSKA (reference sequence). The CDR3 is CSAYLETQYF. CDR3 bases: TGCAGTGCTTATCTGGAGACCCAGTACTTC.

In its sample, this clone was seen a few times. This chain uses TRBV7-8 with TRBJ2-5, with 11 bases fitting TRBD1. The junction had 1 base not matched to a gene; V was cut back by 2 bases and J by 5 bases. The length of the CDR3 is 14 residues. CDR1 SGHVS and CDR2 FQNEAQ come from the germline V gene. This chain's CDR3 is CASSLRDRGETQYF. The CDR3, as DNA: TGTGCCAGCAGCTTAAGGGACAGGGGGGAGACCCAGTACTTC. Supplemented by reference TRBV7-8 and TRBJ2-5, the full variable domain reads GAGVSQSPRYKVAKRGQDVALRCDPISGHVSLFWYQQALGQGPEFLTYFQNEAQLDKSGLPSDRFFAERPEGSVSTLKIQRTQQEDSAVYLCASSLRDRGETQYFGPGTRLLVL.

The chain recombines TRBV28 with TRBJ2-3, with D unclear. V was trimmed by 5 bases and J by 5 bases, leaving 14 bases between them. Germline V gives CDR1 MDHEN, CDR2 SYDVKM. The CDR3 spans 14 residues. CDR3 region: CASSGSLTGDTQYF. CDR3 bases: TGTGCCAGCAGTGGTAGCCTGACCGGAGATACGCAGTATTTT.

This clone appeared a single time. This chain links TRBV10-3 with TRBJ1-5; D not resolved. The V gene's germline CDR1 is ENHRY and CDR2 SYGVKD. V shed 3 bases and J shed 10 bases, with 16 bases lying between them. The CDR3 is 14 residues long. The CDR3 DNA follows: TGTGCCATCAGTGAAAGCACTCCCCCGCTTCCCCAGCATTTT. It translates to CAISESTPPLPQHF.

The chain links TRBV9 to TRBJ2-1, with 8 nucleotides matching TRBD1. The germline V gene encodes CDR1 SGDLS and CDR2 YYNGEE. The CDR3 has 15 amino acids. The V segment lost 2 bases and the J segment 5 bases; nucleotides outside the gene matches: 6. The CDR3 spells CASSVRTGSNNEQFF. The CDR3 DNA is TGTGCCAGCAGCGTGAGGACAGGGAGCAACAATGAGCAGTTCTTC.

This clone was recorded once. The J gene is TRBJ2-5, the V gene TRBV6-1; 7 positions match TRBD1. Germline CDR1 MNHNS, CDR2 SASEGT. V shed 5 bases and J 5 bases; nucleotides not matched to a gene: 11. The length of the CDR3 is 15 residues. In DNA form, the CDR3 reads TGTGCCAGCAGTTCAAGCACAGGGGAGATGGAGACCCAGTACTTC. The encoded protein is CASSSSTGEMETQYF.

J is TRBJ1-3 and V is TRBV6-5; weak D call: TRBD1 (5 bases). The CDR3 runs to 13 residues. Germline CDR1 MNHEY, CDR2 SVGAGI. The V end lost 6 bases, the J end lost 1 base, and 7 bases lay between the germline ends. This CDR3 is CASRQVSGNTIYF. The CDR3 DNA follows: TGTGCCAGCAGACAGGTGTCTGGAAACACCATATATTTT.

The chain uses TRBV9 and TRBJ2-1; D call uncertain. Germline V gene lookup returns CDR1 SGDLS and CDR2 YYNGEE. CDR3 size: 17 residues. V was cut by 0 bases and J by 0 bases, with 13 bases left in between. The CDR3 reads CASSVASAKSSYNEQFF. CDR3 nucleotide sequence: TGTGCCAGCAGCGTAGCTTCAGCGAAGAGCTCCTACAATGAGCAGTTCTTC.